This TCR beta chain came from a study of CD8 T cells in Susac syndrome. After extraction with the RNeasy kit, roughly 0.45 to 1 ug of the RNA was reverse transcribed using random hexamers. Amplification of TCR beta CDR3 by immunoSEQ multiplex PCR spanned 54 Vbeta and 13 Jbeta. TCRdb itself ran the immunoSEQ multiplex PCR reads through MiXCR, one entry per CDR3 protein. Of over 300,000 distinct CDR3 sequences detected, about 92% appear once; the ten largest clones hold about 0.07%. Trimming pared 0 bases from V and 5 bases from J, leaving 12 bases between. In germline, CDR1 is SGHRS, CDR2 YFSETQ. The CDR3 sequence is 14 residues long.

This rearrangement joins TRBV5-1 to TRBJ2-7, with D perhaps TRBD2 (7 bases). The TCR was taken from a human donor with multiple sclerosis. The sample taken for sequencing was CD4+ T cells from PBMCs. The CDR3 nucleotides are TGCGCCAGCAGCTTGGTGGCGGGGGCCGACGAGCAGTACTTC. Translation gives CASSLVAGADEQYF.